The rows below give T cell receptor beta chains drawn from one sample of a study of CD8+ T cells in alopecia areata. Clones were read by immunoSEQ multiplex PCR, and TCRdb kept only the in-frame ones, dropping some. The sample lists about 140,000 clones, 86% occurring once. The sequencing here drew on CD8+ T cells sorted from blood, taken at week 4, from a patient treated with tofacitinib. Receptor source: a human donor with alopecia areata. Both conserved end residues are part of each CDR3. A D gene is named only where the DNA matches it firmly. The listing skips clone size in some rows; elsewhere it reads once, few, many or a size class.

clone size: -; J gene: TRBJ2-7; V gene: TRBV27; CDR3 length: 16; D gene: -; CDR3 DNA: TGTGCCAGCAGTTTATTCCAGCAGGGAGGTGGCTACGAGCAGTACTTC; CDR3 protein: CASSLFQQGGGYEQYF
clone size: -; J gene: TRBJ2-7; V gene: TRBV4-1; CDR3 length: 16; D gene: TRBD1; CDR3 DNA: TGCGCCAGCAGCCCTCATTCGGACAGGTTGTCCTACGAGCAGTACTTC; CDR3 protein: CASSPHSDRLSYEQYF
clone size: once; J gene: TRBJ1-5; V gene: TRBV5-6; CDR3 length: 17; D gene: -; CDR3 DNA: TGTGCCAGCAGCTCGACGGATGGGGTAGATAGCAATCAGCCCCAGCATTTT; CDR3 protein: CASSSTDGVDSNQPQHF
clone size: -; J gene: TRBJ2-3; V gene: TRBV6-5; CDR3 length: 14; D gene: -; CDR3 DNA: TGTGCCAGCAGTTATCAGGGGAGCACAGATACGCAGTATTTT; CDR3 protein: CASSYQGSTDTQYF
clone size: -; J gene: TRBJ1-3; V gene: TRBV5-6; CDR3 length: 14; D gene: -; CDR3 DNA: TGTGCCAGCAGCTTTTCAGGGTCCGGAAACACCATATATTTT; CDR3 protein: CASSFSGSGNTIYF
clone size: few; J gene: TRBJ2-1; V gene: TRBV29-1; CDR3 length: 14; D gene: TRBD1; CDR3 DNA: TGCAGCTCTGACAGGGGCTCAGGGAACAATGAGCAGTTCTTC; CDR3 protein: CSSDRGSGNNEQFF
clone size: -; J gene: TRBJ2-1; V gene: TRBV2; CDR3 length: 14; D gene: -; CDR3 DNA: TGTGCCAGCAGTGAATTTGGACTCGGGAATGAGCAGTTCTTC; CDR3 protein: CASSEFGLGNEQFF
clone size: once; J gene: TRBJ2-1; V gene: TRBV4-1; CDR3 length: 17; D gene: TRBD2; CDR3 DNA: TGCGCCAGCAGCCAAGGGGTAGCGGGACTCTCCTACAATGAGCAGTTCTTC; CDR3 protein: CASSQGVAGLSYNEQFF
clone size: -; J gene: TRBJ2-3; V gene: TRBV4-2; CDR3 length: 15; D gene: -; CDR3 DNA: TGTGCCAGCAGCCCCAGCACCCATAGCACAGATACGCAGTATTTT; CDR3 protein: CASSPSTHSTDTQYF
clone size: once; J gene: TRBJ1-4; V gene: TRBV15; CDR3 length: 15; D gene: -; CDR3 DNA: TGTGCCACCAGCCCCTCCGTAGGGACTAATGAAAAACTGTTTTTT; CDR3 protein: CATSPSVGTNEKLFF